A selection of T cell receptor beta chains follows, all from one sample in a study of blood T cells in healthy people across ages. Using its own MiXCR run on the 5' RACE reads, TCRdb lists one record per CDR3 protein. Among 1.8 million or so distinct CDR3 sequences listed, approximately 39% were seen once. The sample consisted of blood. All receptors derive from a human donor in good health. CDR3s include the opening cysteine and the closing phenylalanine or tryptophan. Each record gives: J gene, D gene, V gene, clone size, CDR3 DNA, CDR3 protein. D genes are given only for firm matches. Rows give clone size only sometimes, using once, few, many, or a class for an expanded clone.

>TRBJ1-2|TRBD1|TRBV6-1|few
TGTGCCAGCAGTCGGGGGGTGAGGGGGACAGGGATCTCACGTGGCTACACCTTC
CASSRGVRGTGISRGYTF
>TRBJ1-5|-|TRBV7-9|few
TGTGCCAGCAGTTTGGACCATCAGCCCCAGCATTTT
CASSLDHQPQHF
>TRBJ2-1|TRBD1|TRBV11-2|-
TGTGCCAGCAGCTTGAAGGGGGCTTTCTACAATGAGCAGTTCTTC
CASSLKGAFYNEQFF
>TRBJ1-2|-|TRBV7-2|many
TGTGCCAGCAGCTTAAACAGGGCTAACTATGGCTACACCTTC
CASSLNRANYGYTF
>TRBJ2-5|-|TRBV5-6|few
TGTGCCAGCAGCCAGGCCCTTGGCGGCCAAGAGACCCAGTACTTC
CASSQALGGQETQYF
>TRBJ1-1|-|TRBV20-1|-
TGCAGTGCCGATAATACAGGAATCAACACTGAAGCTTTCTTT
CSADNTGINTEAFF
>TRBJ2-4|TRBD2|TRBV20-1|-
TGCAGTGCTAGAGCCCTACTAGCGGGGGGCCTAGCCAAAAACATTCAGTACTTC
CSARALLAGGLAKNIQYF
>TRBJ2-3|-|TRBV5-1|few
TGCGCCAGCAGCAAAGGGACCGACCCCTTCACAGATACGCAGTATTTT
CASSKGTDPFTDTQYF
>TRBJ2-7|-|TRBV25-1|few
TGTGCCAGCAGTGAATCCCCCGCATCACCCGAGCAGTACTTC
CASSESPASPEQYF
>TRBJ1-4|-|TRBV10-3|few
TGTGCCATCAGTGAGTCTGAGGAAAAACTGTTTTTT
CAISESEEKLFF
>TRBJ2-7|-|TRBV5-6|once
TGTTCCGGCAGCTTGGATACCAACAGGGTATTTCCCTACGAGCAGTACTTC
CSGSLDTNRVFPYEQYF
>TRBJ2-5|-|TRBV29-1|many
TGCAGCATTGACATTCAAGAGACCCAGTACTTC
CSIDIQETQYF
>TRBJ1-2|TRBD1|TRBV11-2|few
TGTGCCAGCAGCTCCCCGAGGGACAGAGGTCCCTACACTTATGGCTACACCTTC
CASSSPRDRGPYTYGYTF
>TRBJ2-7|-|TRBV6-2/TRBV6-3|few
TGTGCCAGCAGTTACGCAGGGACCTACGAGCAGTACTTC
CASSYAGTYEQYF
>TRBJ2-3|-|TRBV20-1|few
TGCAGTGCTAGAGATGCGAATGCTGATACGCAGTATTTT
CSARDANADTQYF
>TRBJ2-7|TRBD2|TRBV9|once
TGTGCCAGCAGCGTCGGGGGGGCGGACGAGCAGTACTTC
CASSVGGADEQYF
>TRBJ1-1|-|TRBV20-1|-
TGCAGTGCTAGAGATCAGGGAAGGGGCGCTGAAGCTTTCTTT
CSARDQGRGAEAFF
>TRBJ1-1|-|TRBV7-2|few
TGTGCCAGCAGCTTAGATTTTGTGGGGAACACTGAAGCTTTCTTT
CASSLDFVGNTEAFF
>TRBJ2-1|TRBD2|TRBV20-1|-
TGCAGTGCTTCCCAATGGTGGCGGGGGGACAATGAGCAGTTCTTC
CSASQWWRGDNEQFF
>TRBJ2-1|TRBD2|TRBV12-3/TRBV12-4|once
TGTGCCAGCAGTATCCGTCGGGGGGGAAATGAGCAGTTCTTC
CASSIRRGGNEQFF
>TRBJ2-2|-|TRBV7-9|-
TGTGCCAGCAGCCCCCTTGGGACGGACACCGGGGAGCTGTTTTTT
CASSPLGTDTGELFF
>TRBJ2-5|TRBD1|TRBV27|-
TGTGCCAGCAGTTTATCGAAAGGGGACAGGGAAGAGACCCAGTACTTC
CASSLSKGDREETQYF
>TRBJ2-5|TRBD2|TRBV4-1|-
TGCGCCAGCAGCCCAGACAGCGGGATGGGGGAGACCCAGTACTTC
CASSPDSGMGETQYF
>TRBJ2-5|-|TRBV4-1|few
TGCGCCAGCAGCTCAGGGGGGGGACCAGAGACCCAGTACTTC
CASSSGGGPETQYF
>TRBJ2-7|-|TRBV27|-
TGTGCCAGCAGTTTAACGCCCTTCGCAGCTTACGAGCAGTACTTC
CASSLTPFAAYEQYF
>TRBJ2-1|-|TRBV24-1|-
TGTGCCACCAGCGGTCGGGCAGCTCACAATGAGCAGTTCTTC
CATSGRAAHNEQFF
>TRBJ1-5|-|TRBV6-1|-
TGTGCCAGCAACTCCTTGGACATCCAGCCCCAGCATTTT
CASNSLDIQPQHF
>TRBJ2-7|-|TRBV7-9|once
TGTGCCAGCAGCTTAGGTGAGGTTGGGTACTTC
CASSLGEVGYF
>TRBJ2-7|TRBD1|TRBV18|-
TGTGCCAGCTCAAGAGTGGACAGGGAGTGTAGGCAGTACTTC
CASSRVDRECRQYF
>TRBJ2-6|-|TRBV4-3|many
TGCGCCAGCAGCCAAGATGTGGTTTTCTCTGGGGCCAACGTCCTGACTTTC
CASSQDVVFSGANVLTF
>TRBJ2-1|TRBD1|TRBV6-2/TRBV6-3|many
TGTGCCAGCAGTTACTCGACAGGGTACAATGAGCAGTTCTTC
CASSYSTGYNEQFF
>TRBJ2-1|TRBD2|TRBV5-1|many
TGCGCCAGCAGCTGGAGCGGGGTCCGCAATGAGCAGTTCTTC
CASSWSGVRNEQFF
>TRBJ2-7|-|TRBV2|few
TGTGCCAGCAGTGAAATTGGCGGCAGGAGCTCCTACGAGCAGTACTTC
CASSEIGGRSSYEQYF
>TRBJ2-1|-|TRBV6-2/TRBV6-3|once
TGTGCCAGCAGTTACTCAATGGGCAAAGAGCAGTTCTTC
CASSYSMGKEQFF
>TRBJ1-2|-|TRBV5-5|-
TGTGCCAGCAGATGGGACCGCCATTTTGGCTACACCTTC
CASRWDRHFGYTF
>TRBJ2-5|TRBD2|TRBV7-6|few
TGTGCCAGCAGCCTAGCGGTCACACAAGAGACCCAGTACTTC
CASSLAVTQETQYF
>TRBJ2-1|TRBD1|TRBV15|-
TGTGCCACCAGCAGAGGCTACAGGGGGTATTACAATGAGCAGTTCTTC
CATSRGYRGYYNEQFF
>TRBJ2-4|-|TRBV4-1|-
TGCGCCAGCAGCTTGATAGGCGGGGAGAATCACATTCAGTACTTC
CASSLIGGENHIQYF
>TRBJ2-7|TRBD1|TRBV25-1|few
TGTGCCAGCAGTCCCCCTCCCGGGACAGGACCTTACGAGCAGTACTTC
CASSPPPGTGPYEQYF
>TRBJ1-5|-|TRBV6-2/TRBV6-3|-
TGTGCCAGCAGTTTGGGGGGGGGTTCGGGCAATCAGCCCCAGCATTTT
CASSLGGGSGNQPQHF
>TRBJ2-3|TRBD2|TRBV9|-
TGTGCCAGCCGCGGGGGGTTCACGGATACGCAGTATTTT
CASRGGFTDTQYF
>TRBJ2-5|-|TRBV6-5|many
TGTGCCAGCAGTTACTCGTTGAACAGGGAAGAGACCCAGTACTTC
CASSYSLNREETQYF
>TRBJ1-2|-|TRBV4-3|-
TGCGCCAGCAGCCAAGATCTAGAACAGCGCTACACCTTC
CASSQDLEQRYTF
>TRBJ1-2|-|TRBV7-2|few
TGTGCCAGCAGCTTGGGGATAGGATTATATGGCTACACCTTC
CASSLGIGLYGYTF
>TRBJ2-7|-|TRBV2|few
TGTGCCAGCAGTGATCTCCTGAGCTACGAGCAGTACTTC
CASSDLLSYEQYF
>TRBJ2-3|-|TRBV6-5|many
TGTGCCAGCAGTTACGGGAGCACAGATACGCAGTATTTT
CASSYGSTDTQYF